Listed below are T cell receptor beta chains from one sample, sequenced in a study of beta chain features in type 1 diabetes. This table comes from immunoSEQ multiplex PCR, and its TCRdb copy is limited to in-frame clones, with some not included. The sample comprises 350,000 to 450,000 clones, around 12% of which are singletons, and 0.0095% to 0.011% rests with the top ten. Sequencing was done on a sample of naive CD4+ T cells from blood. The receptors here all came from a woman aged 18-30 years with type 1 diabetes. CDR3s include the opening cysteine and the closing phenylalanine or tryptophan. A D gene is named only where the DNA matches it firmly. Size is omitted from some rows. Given values are once, few, many or a class for expanded clones.

D gene,J gene,clone size,V gene,CDR3 protein,CDR3 DNA
NA,TRBJ1-1,NA,TRBV30,CAWRARGNTEAFF,TGTGCCTGGAGGGCCCGCGGGAACACTGAAGCTTTCTTT
NA,TRBJ1-5,NA,TRBV29-1,CSVGGGSNQPQHF,TGCAGCGTTGGGGGGGGTAGCAATCAGCCCCAGCATTTT
TRBD2,TRBJ2-7,NA,TRBV7-2,CASSLRASGIGEQYF,TGTGCCAGCAGCTTAAGGGCTAGCGGGATTGGGGAGCAGTACTTC
NA,TRBJ1-2,NA,TRBV5-4,CASSLAGDYGYTF,TGTGCCAGCAGCTTGGCAGGGGACTATGGCTACACCTTC
TRBD1,TRBJ2-7,NA,TRBV5-4,CASSSPGTGAEQYF,TGTGCCAGCAGCTCGCCCGGGACAGGGGCCGAGCAGTACTTC
NA,TRBJ1-1,NA,TRBV29-1,CSVDRVPF,TGCAGCGTTGATCGGGTCCCCTTT
TRBD2,TRBJ2-1,NA,TRBV18,CASSLSRTSGASSYNEQFF,TGTGCCAGCTCACTTTCCCGGACTAGCGGGGCCAGCTCCTACAATGAGCAGTTCTTC
TRBD1,TRBJ1-1,NA,TRBV25-1,CASSEQGAYTEAFF,TGTGCCAGCAGTGAACAGGGGGCCTACACTGAAGCTTTCTTT
TRBD1,TRBJ1-2,few,TRBV2,CASSEGGGGYTF,TGTGCCAGCAGTGAAGGAGGGGGCGGCTACACCTTC
TRBD1,TRBJ2-1,NA,TRBV19,CASSATGEGNEQFF,TGTGCCAGTAGTGCGACAGGGGAAGGCAATGAGCAGTTCTTC